The present entry profiles one T cell receptor (beta chain) with its context. V was cut by 6 bases and J by 5 bases, with 17 bases left in between. This CDR3 has 14 residues. Germline V gives CDR1 MNHNS, CDR2 SASEGT. This sample is part of a study of T cell clones after liver transplantation. Study-level information: A pre-transplant mixed lymphocyte reaction with TCRbeta sequencing defined graft-donor-reactive clones followed in post-transplant blood.

Libraries were prepared by immunoSEQ multiplex PCR; TCRdb keeps only in-frame clonotypes and omits some of them. The sample has roughly 97,000 clones; around 86% are singletons. The TCR was taken from a human donor who received a liver transplant. The sample in question was CD4+ T cells from blood, obtained before liver transplant. The chain recombines TRBV6-1 with TRBJ2-7, with D possibly being TRBD1 (6 bases). The CDR3 DNA reads TGTGCCAGCAGCCACAGGGAAGGTTACAACGAGCAGTACTTC. Its translation is CASSHREGYNEQYF.